This T cell receptor beta chain was obtained from a study of cytomegalovirus exposure and HLA in healthy donors. Study findings and constraints: In vitro testing confirmed a few CMV-associated chains as specific for CMV antigens. The study dropped some indistinguishable V segments, TRBV6-2 and TRBV6-3 among them.

CDR3 size: 13 residues. J was trimmed by 5 bases and V by 9 bases; bases with no gene match: 9. Germline lookup yields CDR1 MNHEY and CDR2 SVGAGI. PCR used 60 Vbeta primers and 13 Jbeta primers. Sequencing used immunoSEQ multiplex PCR; TCRdb keeps in-frame clones, though not all of them. Recorded here are 180,000 or so clones; the top ten clones represent about 0.8%. Points on this clone: Its antigen is as yet unknown.

The V gene is TRBV6-5, the J gene TRBJ1-1, with 7 bases that match TRBD1. The clonotype was recovered from a woman between 18 and 29 years old in good health and CMV-seropositive. The sequenced material came from PBMCs. The DNA of the CDR3 is TGTGCCAGTTTACAGACAGGGCGGACTGAAGCTTTCTTT. This sequence encodes CASLQTGRTEAFF.